This is a list of T cell receptor beta chains from one sample in a study of T cell repertoires in aging, cancer and after chemotherapy. Via MiXCR, TCRdb re-called the multiplex PCR reads, giving one row per CDR3 protein. Here the sample spans several thousand distinct CDR3 sequences, around a third being singletons. Sequenced input: blood. These receptor sequences come from a human donor in good health. The donor label of this sample is uncertain. The CDR3 runs from the conserved cysteine through the conserved F or W. A D gene is named only where the DNA matches it firmly. Size tells how often a clone was seen (once, few, many) or the class of an expanded clone, and some rows leave it out.

J gene | clone size | CDR3 length | V gene | D gene | CDR3 protein | CDR3 DNA
TRBJ2-1 | . | 18 | TRBV5-4 | . | CASSLEVVPLDGYNEQFF | TGTGCCAGCAGCTTGGAGGTCGTACCGCTGGACGGATACAATGAGCAGTTCTTC
TRBJ2-1 | . | 14 | TRBV7-2 | . | CASSLEPAQGEQFF | TGTGCCAGCAGCTTAGAGCCGGCGCAGGGAGAGCAGTTCTTC
TRBJ2-2 | few | 14 | TRBV5-8 | . | CASSRRGATGELFF | TGTGCCAGCAGCCGAAGGGGGGCCACCGGGGAGCTGTTTTTT
TRBJ1-5 | medium-sized | 14 | TRBV19 | TRBD1 | CASSATGGGQPQHF | TGTGCCAGTAGTGCCACAGGGGGAGGTCAGCCCCAGCATTTT
TRBJ2-5 | few | 14 | TRBV6-1 | . | CASSYSGVRETQYF | TGTGCCAGCAGTTACTCAGGGGTCCGAGAGACCCAGTACTTC
TRBJ2-2 | medium-sized | 15 | TRBV12-3/TRBV12-4 | TRBD1 | CASRPDRVNTGELFF | TGTGCCAGCAGACCCGACAGGGTCAACACCGGGGAGCTGTTTTTT
TRBJ2-2 | . | 17 | TRBV6-1 | TRBD2 | CASSEEAGGFNTGELFF | TGTGCCAGCAGTGAAGAGGCGGGAGGGTTTAACACCGGGGAGCTGTTTTTT
TRBJ1-5 | few | 15 | TRBV5-5 | TRBD1 | CASSWGQSSNQPQHF | TGTGCCAGCAGCTGGGGACAGTCAAGCAATCAGCCCCAGCATTTT
TRBJ2-5 | . | 15 | TRBV28 | . | CASTKRGGFQETQYF | TGTGCCAGCACCAAGAGAGGGGGTTTCCAAGAGACCCAGTACTTC
TRBJ1-5 | . | 14 | TRBV19 | TRBD1 | CASSTDRGNQPQHF | TGTGCCAGTAGTACGGACAGGGGCAATCAGCCCCAGCATTTT
TRBJ2-3 | few | 17 | TRBV19 | TRBD1 | CASSMGYRGRRTDTQYF | TGTGCCAGTAGTATGGGATACAGGGGGCGGCGCACAGATACGCAGTATTTT
TRBJ1-2 | . | 18 | TRBV5-5 | TRBD1 | CASSLTRTGLETNYGYTF | TGTGCCAGCAGCCTAACGCGGACAGGGTTGGAGACTAACTATGGCTACACCTTC
TRBJ2-7 | few | 14 | TRBV12-3/TRBV12-4 | TRBD1 | CASSLEDRNYEQYF | TGTGCCAGCAGTTTAGAGGACAGGAACTACGAGCAGTACTTC
TRBJ1-2 | . | 15 | TRBV20-1 | . | CSASDRTTKINGYTF | TGCAGTGCTAGCGACAGGACGACAAAGATAAATGGCTACACCTTC
TRBJ1-4 | once | 16 | TRBV7-9 | TRBD1 | CASTMTGSATNEKLFF | TGTGCCAGCACCATGACAGGGTCGGCAACTAATGAAAAACTGTTTTTT
TRBJ2-5 | . | 15 | TRBV5-1 | TRBD1 | CASSHGQGAGETQYF | TGCGCCAGCAGCCACGGACAGGGGGCGGGAGAGACCCAGTACTTC
TRBJ2-3 | . | 17 | TRBV11-2 | TRBD2 | CASSPTLAGAGTDTQYF | TGTGCCAGCAGCCCAACCCTAGCGGGGGCCGGCACAGATACGCAGTATTTT
TRBJ2-5 | few | 13 | TRBV6-2/TRBV6-3 | . | CASSPPGEETQYF | TGTGCCAGCAGCCCCCCGGGAGAAGAGACCCAGTACTTC
TRBJ1-2 | . | 16 | TRBV5-1 | . | CASSSSSGSGGYGYTF | TGCGCCAGCAGCTCCTCATCGGGATCCGGGGGCTATGGCTACACCTTC
TRBJ2-6 | . | 17 | TRBV27 | . | CASSEKGPTSGANVLTF | TGTGCCAGCAGTGAAAAGGGGCCCACATCTGGGGCCAACGTCCTGACTTTC
TRBJ2-3 | few | 16 | TRBV6-2/TRBV6-3 | . | CASSRLDPGGTDTQYF | TGTGCCAGCAGCCGACTAGACCCAGGGGGCACAGATACGCAGTATTTT
TRBJ2-2 | . | 17 | TRBV5-4 | . | CASSLRRGAGNTGELFF | TGCGCCAGCAGCTTGCGCCGGGGGGCGGGGAACACCGGGGAGCTGTTTTTT
TRBJ2-7 | . | 13 | TRBV6-5 | . | CASSYSQAYEQYF | TGTGCCAGCAGTTACTCTCAGGCCTACGAGCAGTACTTC
TRBJ1-1 | . | 11 | TRBV27 | . | CASSLGGKAFF | TGTGCCAGCAGTTTAGGGGGCAAAGCTTTCTTT
TRBJ2-1 | medium-sized | 12 | TRBV6-1 | . | CAIKRGINEQFF | TGTGCCATCAAGAGGGGGATCAATGAGCAGTTCTTC
TRBJ2-2 | few | 14 | TRBV5-1 | . | CASSLRTVPGELFF | TGCGCCAGCAGCTTGAGGACGGTTCCCGGGGAGCTGTTTTTT
TRBJ2-3 | . | 19 | TRBV4-1 | TRBD2 | CASSPQGGDGDSSTDTQYF | TGCGCCAGCAGCCCCCAGGGAGGGGACGGAGACTCTAGCACAGATACGCAGTATTTT
TRBJ2-6 | medium-sized | 15 | TRBV6-5 | . | CASSSTGSGANVLTF | TGTGCCAGCAGTTCCACAGGGTCTGGGGCCAACGTCCTGACTTTC
TRBJ2-1 | . | 17 | TRBV30 | TRBD2 | CAWSFPWASGGATEQFF | TGTGCCTGGAGTTTCCCCTGGGCTAGCGGGGGGGCCACTGAGCAGTTCTTC
TRBJ1-1 | . | 15 | TRBV6-5 | . | CASSSTHGKNTEAFF | TGTGCCAGCAGTTCGACTCATGGGAAGAACACTGAAGCTTTCTTT
TRBJ2-7 | medium-sized | 12 | TRBV29-1 | TRBD1 | CSVEDRFYEQYF | TGCAGCGTTGAGGACAGGTTCTACGAGCAGTACTTC
TRBJ1-2 | few | 15 | TRBV27 | . | CASSQDRRANYGYTF | TGTGCCAGCAGCCAAGACAGGCGAGCTAACTATGGCTACACCTTC
TRBJ2-1 | few | 14 | TRBV18 | . | CASSPTGSYNEQFF | TGTGCCAGCTCACCAACGGGCTCCTACAATGAGCAGTTCTTC
TRBJ1-6 | . | 18 | TRBV19 | TRBD1 | CASSILGPRGAIAPPLHF | TGTGCCAGTAGTATATTGGGACCCAGGGGGGCCATTGCGCCACCCCTCCACTTT
TRBJ1-6 | few | 17 | TRBV10-3 | TRBD1 | CAISASGEGGSDSPLHF | TGTGCCATCAGCGCGAGCGGGGAAGGGGGCTCTGATTCACCCCTCCACTTT
TRBJ2-1 | . | 16 | TRBV5-6 | TRBD1 | CASSSRDRASYNEQFF | TGTGCCAGCAGCTCTAGGGACAGAGCCTCCTACAATGAGCAGTTCTTC
TRBJ2-3 | . | 16 | TRBV5-4 | TRBD2 | CASSKGLEVETDTQYF | TGTGCCAGCAGCAAAGGACTAGAGGTAGAAACAGATACGCAGTATTTT
TRBJ2-3 | few | 16 | TRBV5-4 | . | CASSPQAGRGTDTQYF | TGTGCCAGCAGCCCCCAGGCAGGAAGAGGCACAGATACGCAGTATTTT
TRBJ1-1 | . | 15 | TRBV11-2 | TRBD1 | CASSRWEGADTEAFF | TGTGCCAGCAGCCGGTGGGAGGGGGCGGACACTGAAGCTTTCTTT
TRBJ1-5 | medium-sized | 15 | TRBV19 | TRBD1 | CASSIQGASNQPQHF | TGTGCCAGTAGTATCCAGGGGGCAAGCAATCAGCCCCAGCATTTT
TRBJ2-3 | few | 14 | TRBV20-1 | . | CSVPINSSTDTQYF | TGCAGTGTCCCGATAAACTCTAGCACAGATACGCAGTATTTT
TRBJ2-1 | . | 17 | TRBV19 | TRBD2 | CASSIHPSGGGYNEQFF | TGTGCCAGTAGTATCCACCCTAGCGGGGGCGGGTACAATGAGCAGTTCTTC
TRBJ2-7 | few | 16 | TRBV27 | TRBD1 | CASSSTTGTLTYEQYF | TGTGCCAGCAGTTCCACGACAGGGACCCTCACCTACGAGCAGTACTTC
TRBJ1-4 | . | 13 | TRBV5-6 | . | CASSLRRNEKLFF | TGTGCCAGCAGCTTGAGGCGGAATGAAAAACTGTTTTTT
TRBJ2-7 | . | 16 | TRBV12-3/TRBV12-4 | . | CASTTVQGRVSGEQYF | TGTGCCAGCACCACGGTACAGGGGAGGGTATCGGGCGAGCAGTACTTC
TRBJ1-5 | . | 15 | TRBV28 | . | CASTTGAGRGQPQHF | TGTGCCAGCACTACCGGGGCAGGGAGGGGTCAGCCCCAGCATTTT
TRBJ1-4 | few | 14 | TRBV6-2/TRBV6-3 | TRBD1 | CASSKRTGLEKLFF | TGTGCCAGCAGTAAACGGACAGGCCTTGAAAAACTGTTTTTT
TRBJ1-6 | few | 16 | TRBV10-3 | . | CAIAAGRSSYNSPLHF | TGTGCCATCGCTGCGGGACGGAGCTCCTATAATTCACCCCTCCACTTT
TRBJ2-7 | . | 16 | TRBV7-6 | . | CASSSQRRGGPHEQYF | TGTGCCAGCAGCTCACAACGGAGGGGGGGACCCCACGAGCAGTACTTC
TRBJ1-6 | medium-sized | 15 | TRBV19 | TRBD1 | CASSIQGARHSPLHF | TGTGCCAGTAGTATACAGGGGGCAAGGCATTCACCCCTCCACTTT
TRBJ1-6 | . | 17 | TRBV6-1 | TRBD1 | CASSYPQGDQENSPLHF | TGTGCCAGCAGTTACCCCCAGGGGGACCAAGAAAATTCACCCCTCCACTTT
TRBJ1-4 | few | 15 | TRBV5-4 | TRBD1 | CASSPDRGRDEKLFF | TGTGCCAGCAGCCCTGACAGGGGCAGAGATGAAAAACTGTTTTTT
TRBJ2-1 | few | 15 | TRBV5-5 | TRBD2 | CASSTRLAGANEQFF | TGTGCCAGCAGCACCAGACTAGCGGGGGCTAATGAGCAGTTCTTC
TRBJ2-3 | few | 16 | TRBV18 | . | CASSPPDRTGTDTQYF | TGTGCCAGCTCACCTCCCGACAGGACGGGCACAGATACGCAGTATTTT
TRBJ2-2 | medium-sized | 13 | TRBV5-4 | . | CASSPWESGELFF | TGTGCCAGCAGCCCCTGGGAAAGCGGGGAGCTGTTTTTT
TRBJ2-1 | . | 16 | TRBV18 | TRBD2 | CASSPQTSGGDNEQFF | TGTGCCAGCTCACCACAGACTAGCGGGGGAGACAATGAGCAGTTCTTC
TRBJ2-3 | few | 13 | TRBV15 | . | CATSRGGPETQYF | TGTGCCACCAGCAGGGGGGGGCCCGAAACGCAGTATTTT
TRBJ2-3 | . | 13 | TRBV5-1 | . | CASSLGLTDTQYF | TGCGCCAGCAGCTTGGGATTGACGGATACGCAGTATTTT
TRBJ2-7 | few | 15 | TRBV6-2/TRBV6-3 | TRBD1 | CASSYEGTGGYEQYF | TGTGCCAGCAGTTACGAAGGGACAGGGGGTTACGAGCAGTACTTC
TRBJ2-5 | . | 16 | TRBV5-6 | TRBD2 | CASSLRVLTSGETQYF | TGTGCCAGCAGCTTGAGAGTCTTAACTAGCGGGGAGACCCAGTACTTC